This T cell receptor beta chain appears in the sequencing data of a study of T cell responses to AZD1222 COVID-19 vaccine. Turning to the study itself: Second-dose groups at about 4 or about 12 weeks were pooled.

Worth noting for this clone: Its antigen is unknown.

Study-wide points: Repertoire collection took place solely once the T cell response had peaked. Mapped onto spike, vaccine-associated CD4 TCRs spanned it and were dominant at 160-218 and 743-854. An increase in Spike-specific TCR breadth and depth was observed after two AZD1222 doses.

The germline V and J ends were trimmed by 4 bases and 8 bases, with 17 bases remaining between them. CDR1 is LGHDT, CDR2 YNNKEL, per germline (reference sequence). The CDR3 runs to 14 residues. Sequencing was performed with immunoSEQ multiplex PCR; in TCRdb, only in-frame clones are kept and a portion is missing. Here the sample spans about 140,000 clones, 80% to 95% being singletons. The V and J genes are TRBV3-1 (or the pseudogene TRBV3-2) and TRBJ1-2; maybe TRBD1 (5 bases). The origin of this receptor is an adult in good health. Sequencing used peripheral blood, obtained on day 0 of AZD1222 vaccination. DNA for the CDR3: TGTGCCAGCAGCCCGTCGTGGGGGTCTTCGGGCTACACCTTC. This gives the protein CASSPSWGSSGYTF.